This T cell receptor beta chain was sequenced during a study of T cells after yellow fever vaccination. This clonotype was detected many times. MiXCR, run by TCRdb on the 5' RACE reads, gives a single entry per CDR3 protein. The table lists fewer than 350,000 distinct CDR3 sequences, approximately 3.8% of them singletons. Trimming shortened V by 3 bases and J by 5 bases, and 21 bases separated the two germline ends. The CDR3 spans 16 residues. Germline CDR1 SGHRS, CDR2 YFSETQ. The source material was PBMCs, sampled on the day of the yellow fever booster vaccination. The chain employs TRBV5-1 and TRBJ2-7; D possibly corresponds to TRBD2 (5 bases). This TCR was sampled from a man between 18 and 35 years old who received the YFV17D yellow fever vaccine. This CDR3 is CASSSGFRGWSHEQYF. CDR3 DNA sequence: TGCGCCAGCAGCTCCGGGTTTCGCGGGTGGAGCCACGAGCAGTACTTC.